The clone carrying this T cell receptor (beta chain) was counted a few times. Assay used: immunoSEQ multiplex PCR; TCRdb lists only in-frame clones, some missing. The sample includes 200,000 to 250,000 clones, about four fifths seen only once; the top ten take approximately 4%. V was cut by 4 bases and J by 0 bases, with 17 bases left in between. This CDR3 comprises 16 residues. CDR1 is SGHRS, CDR2 YFSETQ, per germline. This record comes from a study of blood T cell repertoires in COVID-19. Overall study: The analysed material was cDNA or gDNA that came from T cells, B-cell-depleted T cells, or PBMCs.

The sample comprised peripheral blood. The chain is built from TRBV5-1 and TRBJ2-7, with a tentative D call TRBD1 (5 bases). This TCR came from a woman of 80 years or more with acute or convalescent COVID-19. CDR3 sequence (DNA): TGCGCCAGCAGCCCCCAGGGCTGGCAGGACTCCTACGAGCAGTACTTC. It is translated as CASSPQGWQDSYEQYF.